A selection of T cell receptor beta chains follows, all from one sample in a study of control samples from healthy donors and cancer patients. This table comes from immunoSEQ multiplex PCR, and its TCRdb copy is limited to in-frame clones, with some not included. Counted here are approximately 150,000 clones, 91% occurring once; the ten biggest clones make up around 2%. Sequenced material: blood. The receptors were gathered from a woman in her thirties or forties in good health. The CDR3 runs from the conserved cysteine through the conserved F or W. The order of the fields is clone size, D gene, J gene, V gene, CDR3 DNA, CDR3 protein. A D gene is named only where the DNA matches it firmly. Size values are once, few and many counts, or a class for expanded clones, and some rows have none.

few NA TRBJ1-3 TRBV4-2 TGTGCCAGCAGCCAAGAAGGGGAGGGGTACGGAAACACCATATATTTT CASSQEGEGYGNTIYF
NA NA TRBJ2-7 TRBV15 TGTGCCACCAGCAGAGCTCCGGAAACCTACGAGCAGTACTTC CATSRAPETYEQYF
NA TRBD2 TRBJ2-1 TRBV7-9 TGTGCCAGCAGCTTGAGAGTAGCGGGGGGCTACAACAATGAGCAGTTCTTC CASSLRVAGGYNNEQFF
NA NA TRBJ1-4 TRBV6-5 TGTGCCAGCAGATACCGACGAACAGGGAGTTCTGAAAAACTGTTTTTT CASRYRRTGSSEKLFF
NA NA TRBJ1-1 TRBV7-6 TGTGCCAGCTCCCTGGGGGGTACCTCGAACACTGAAGCTTTCTTT CASSLGGTSNTEAFF
NA NA TRBJ1-5 TRBV20-1 TGCAGTGCTAGCGGCTATGGGCCCCAGCATTTT CSASGYGPQHF
NA TRBD1 TRBJ2-1 TRBV10-3 TGTGCCATCAGCGATGTGACAGGGGCTCGTGGCAATGAGCAGTTCTTC CAISDVTGARGNEQFF
NA NA TRBJ2-1 TRBV12-3/TRBV12-4 TGTGCCAGCAGTCCGAGCAGCTACAATGAGCAGTTCTTC CASSPSSYNEQFF
NA NA TRBJ2-1 TRBV21-1 TGTGCCAGCAACTGCACCCTGGTATCCTACAATGAGCAGTTCTTC CASNCTLVSYNEQFF
NA NA TRBJ2-7 TRBV9 TGTGCCAGCAGCCCTAGACAGAACTCCTACGAGCAGTACTTC CASSPRQNSYEQYF
NA TRBD2 TRBJ2-7 TRBV7-9 TGTGCCAGCAGCCCCTTGACTAGCTCACGAACCGACTACGAGCAGTACTTC CASSPLTSSRTDYEQYF
NA TRBD1 TRBJ2-1 TRBV29-1 TGCAGCGTAGAGGGGGCGATCAATGAGCAGTTCTTC CSVEGAINEQFF
NA NA TRBJ2-4 TRBV7-3 TGTGCCAGCAGCACGAGACTGACAGCCGGGAACATTCAGTACTTC CASSTRLTAGNIQYF
NA NA TRBJ1-5 TRBV5-1 TGCGCCAGCAGCTTGGGGTTTAGCAATCAGCCCCAGCATTTT CASSLGFSNQPQHF
NA NA TRBJ1-5 TRBV2 TGTGCCAGCAGGAAAGACGATTTGGGGGCCCAGCCCCAGCATTTT CASRKDDLGAQPQHF